The present entry profiles one T cell receptor beta chain with its context. The target antigen is unknown. These data belong to a study of beta chain features in type 1 diabetes. V was clipped by 3 bases and J by 2 bases, with 11 bases between them. The CDR3 has 14 amino acids. Germline V gives CDR1 SGDLS, CDR2 YYNGEE. Study results and caveats: Sampled from patients, naive, central memory and Treg TCRB repertoires appeared more similar than those sampled from healthy donors. Whether TCRB rearrangement is influenced by HLA type went unresolved here. TCRB CDR3s from Type 1 diabetes patients were moderately but significantly shorter in all four CD4+ subsets.

Based on CD45RO/CCR7/CD25/CD127/CD95/CD27, CD4+ regulatory, stem cell-like memory, naive and central memory cells were sorted. All sorted populations exceeded 95% purity. The entirety of the isolated RNA underwent reverse transcription, so expressed TCRB transcripts were sequenced. Sequenced by immunoSEQ multiplex PCR; TCRdb stores in-frame clones only, minus some. Here the sample spans about 710,000 clones, over 13% being singletons. The receptor was derived from a young man with type 1 diabetes. V gene TRBV9 combines with J gene TRBJ2-5; the D is unclear. Sequencing was performed on naive CD4+ T cells from blood. The DNA of the CDR3 is TGTGCCAGCAGCGAGTCCGATCCTCAAGAGACCCAGTACTTC. Translated: CASSESDPQETQYF. The entire variable domain, with the rest obtained from reference TRBV9 and TRBJ2-5, is as follows: DSGVTQTPKHLITATGQRVTLRCSPRSGDLSVYWYQQSLDQGLQFLIQYYNGEERAKGNILERFSAQQFPDLHSELNLSSLELGDSALYFCASSESDPQETQYFGPGTRLLVL.